This record covers a single TCR beta chain. Antigen unknown. Method: immunoSEQ multiplex PCR; TCRdb's copy keeps in-frame clones and lacks some. The table has roughly 130,000 clones, roughly 89% seen once. The data were taken from a study of cytomegalovirus exposure and HLA in healthy donors. J was trimmed by 3 bases and V by 1 base; bases with no gene match: 5. Per the germline V gene, CDR1 is SGHNT and CDR2 is YYREEE (reference sequence). The CDR3 totals 15 residues. Notes on the study in general: Confirmation in vitro established that a few CMV-associated chains were specific for CMV antigens. Rarity marked most TCR sequences, yet some public TCRs occurred in many donors. Researchers catalogued some 160 TCR beta chains as cytomegalovirus-associated.

V is TRBV5-4 and J is TRBJ1-2, with 8 bases matching TRBD1. This receptor was taken from a woman aged 18-29 years in good health and CMV-seropositive. What was sequenced was PBMCs. DNA for the CDR3: TGTGCCAGCAGCTTGATGGAGACAGGGGACTATGGCTACACCTTC. Amino acid sequence: CASSLMETGDYGYTF.